This is a list of T cell receptor beta chains from one sample in a study of T cell responses to AZD1222 COVID-19 vaccine. Using immunoSEQ multiplex PCR, the repertoire was profiled, and TCRdb retains in-frame clones only, with some absent. The sample lists roughly 120,000 clones; around nine tenths were seen once. Sequencing was performed on peripheral blood, taken on day 0 of AZD1222 vaccination. The receptors come from an adult in good health. Both conserved end residues are trimmed from each CDR3.

>13|TRBV10-3|TRBJ2-1
AISEGDRVGNEQF
>13|TRBV4-1|TRBJ1-6
ASSQAEGFDSPLH
>13|TRBV28|TRBJ1-2
ASSLGALINYGYT
>13|TRBV18|TRBJ1-1
ASSSTGAMNTEAF
>13|TRBV7-3|TRBJ2-5
ASSLFDREGETQY
>12|TRBV7-9|TRBJ1-1
ASSPRTGNTEAF
>12|TRBV30|TRBJ1-5
ACSTGGKRQPQH
>12|TRBV18|TRBJ1-2
ASSPSQGNYGYT
>14|TRBV4-3|TRBJ1-4
ASGGLNPATNEKLF
>13|TRBV11-2|TRBJ2-1
ASSLGLAGGNEQF
>12|TRBV4-3|TRBJ2-7
ASSHGSGLGEQY
>11|TRBV6-5|TRBJ1-2
ACRLDSSYGYT
>14|TRBV6-1|TRBJ1-3
ASSEGGDLSGNTIY
>12|TRBV19|TRBJ2-2
ASSIRQNTGELF
>14|TRBV5-3|TRBJ2-2
ARSLREVPNTGELF
>13|TRBV5-8|TRBJ1-2
ASSRGRNYNYGYT
>12|TRBV14|TRBJ2-1
ASSRIRDYNEQF
>14|TRBV19|TRBJ1-2
ASNPRGRGGDYGYT
>11|TRBV5-4|TRBJ2-5
ASSLNGQETQY
>15|TRBV5-4|TRBJ2-4
ASSQTLLGTAKNIQY
>13|TRBV7-2|TRBJ1-2
ASSLGSGQIYGYT
>8|TRBV6-5|TRBJ2-1
ATFLNEQF
>9|TRBV27|TRBJ1-6
ASSPSLPLH
>13|TRBV19|TRBJ1-2
ASSVGQGLDYGYT
>13|TRBV11-3|TRBJ2-7
ASSFSSGGAHEQY
>13|TRBV6-5|TRBJ2-3
ASSPDSPPLAAQY
>12|TRBV28|TRBJ1-5
ASITGVRNQPQH
>11|TRBV2|TRBJ1-2
ASYSGQIYGYT